Listed below are T cell receptor beta chains from one sample, sequenced in a study of blood T cells in healthy people across ages. A single record per CDR3 protein comes from TCRdb applying MiXCR to the 5' RACE reads. The sample records about 1.4 million distinct CDR3 sequences, around 59% being singletons. Material: blood. Receptors originate from a man aged 18 to 29 in good health. CDR3s include the opening cysteine and the closing phenylalanine or tryptophan. The D gene is left open where the match is weak. The size field is filled for only some rows; it gives once, few, many or a size class.

TRBJ2-1,-,TRBV2,TRBD2,TGTGCCAGCAGTGAAGCCAGACTAGCAGCTTACAATGAGCAGTTCTTC,CASSEARLAAYNEQFF
TRBJ2-7,few,TRBV6-1,-,TGTGCCAGCTATGAGGTTTACGAGCAGTACTTC,CASYEVYEQYF
TRBJ1-2,-,TRBV5-1,-,TGCGCCAGCAGCGCGACCGCAGGGATGTTTGGCTACACCTTC,CASSATAGMFGYTF
TRBJ2-3,-,TRBV20-1,-,TGCAGTGCTAGTCATCGGAGCCGATTTGGCACAGATACGCAGTATTTT,CSASHRSRFGTDTQYF
TRBJ1-1,-,TRBV6-6,-,TGTGCCAGCAGCATTCAGGGCGCCGGCACTGAAGCTTTCTTT,CASSIQGAGTEAFF
TRBJ1-1,-,TRBV7-9,-,TGTGCCAGCATCATCCTATCGGGGGGAACTGAAGCTTTCTTT,CASIILSGGTEAFF
TRBJ2-1,-,TRBV4-1,TRBD1,TGCGCCAGCAGCCAAGCCGGGACAGGGGGTGGATTTAATGAGCAGTTCTTC,CASSQAGTGGGFNEQFF
TRBJ2-7,-,TRBV12-3/TRBV12-4,TRBD2,TGTGCCAGCAGTTTACTTAGCGGGGTCTCCTACGAGCAGTACTTC,CASSLLSGVSYEQYF
TRBJ1-5,-,TRBV27,-,TGTGCCAGCAGTTTATCGTTGGGCCAAACCCGGCATTTT,CASSLSLGQTRHF
TRBJ1-3,-,TRBV2,TRBD1,TGTGCCAGCAGCGGGACAGGCGGAAACACCATATATTTT,CASSGTGGNTIYF
TRBJ1-4,-,TRBV5-1,-,TGCGCCAGCAGCTTGGGTCAGGGTCTGAGTGAAAAACTGTTTTTT,CASSLGQGLSEKLFF
TRBJ1-6,-,TRBV15,-,TGTGCCACCAGCAGAGAGGGAGCGGAATCACCCCTCCACTTT,CATSREGAESPLHF
TRBJ2-4,-,TRBV29-1,TRBD2,TGCAGCGTTGGTCATGCTAGCGGGGGGGCCGGAAACATTCAGTACTTC,CSVGHASGGAGNIQYF
TRBJ1-2,-,TRBV7-2,-,TGTGCCAGCAGCTTAGTAGCACAGGTTTATGGCTACACCTTC,CASSLVAQVYGYTF
TRBJ2-3,-,TRBV7-7,-,TGTGCTAGCAGCTTAGCGCCCAGTCTGTCCGGGAGAACGCAGTATTTT,CASSLAPSLSGRTQYF
TRBJ2-7,-,TRBV3-1,TRBD1,TGTGCCGGCAGCCTATTAGCCGGGACAGGGAGTCGAAATGAGCAGTACTTC,CAGSLLAGTGSRNEQYF
TRBJ2-6,-,TRBV2,TRBD2,TGTGCCAGCAGTGACCCGGGAGGTGGGGCCAACGTCCTGACTTTC,CASSDPGGGANVLTF
TRBJ2-7,-,TRBV20-1,TRBD1,TGCAGTGCTCTAAGGGGGGGGACAGGGTTTAACGAGCAGTACTTC,CSALRGGTGFNEQYF
TRBJ2-6,-,TRBV7-8,-,TGTGCCAGCAGCTGGAGGTGGGACGATGCTGGGGCCAACGTCCTGACTTTC,CASSWRWDDAGANVLTF
TRBJ2-3,-,TRBV10-2,-,TGCGCCAGTTCCGGACGGTTCTACACAGATACGCAGTATTTT,CASSGRFYTDTQYF
TRBJ1-2,-,TRBV5-1,-,TGCGCCAGCAGCTTGGGACAGAGTGGCTACACCTTC,CASSLGQSGYTF
TRBJ2-3,-,TRBV7-8,TRBD1,TGTGCCAGCAGTCCAGGACAGGCTCGTATTTCTAGCACAGATACGCAGTATTTT,CASSPGQARISSTDTQYF
TRBJ2-5,few,TRBV5-1,TRBD1,TGCGCCAGCAGCTACGACCGACAGGGGTTTGGGACCCAGTACTTC,CASSYDRQGFGTQYF
TRBJ1-1,-,TRBV25-1,-,TGTGCCAGCAGATCCCTGGGGGGGGGCCTCAACACTGAAGCTTTCTTT,CASRSLGGGLNTEAFF
TRBJ2-1,-,TRBV7-6,-,TGTGCCAGCAGCTTAGCTCAAGTCCAGAAGAATGAGCAGTTCTTC,CASSLAQVQKNEQFF
TRBJ2-1,once,TRBV4-1,TRBD2,TGCGCCAGCAGCCAAGATTTAGCGGGCGGTCTGTACAATGAGCAGTTCTTC,CASSQDLAGGLYNEQFF
TRBJ2-1,-,TRBV12-3/TRBV12-4,-,TGTGCCAGCCTCCGGGTAGCAAATGAGCAGTTCTTC,CASLRVANEQFF
TRBJ2-4,many,TRBV6-5,TRBD2,TGTGCCAGCAGTTACTCGGGGACTAGCGGGAGTGACATTCAGTACTTC,CASSYSGTSGSDIQYF
TRBJ1-2,-,TRBV7-2,-,TGTGCCAGCAGCTCCTCCGGGACACCTAACTATGGCTACACCTTC,CASSSSGTPNYGYTF
TRBJ1-6,-,TRBV25-1,-,TGTGCCAGCACCGACAGGAGCAGGTCACCCCTCCACTTT,CASTDRSRSPLHF
TRBJ1-1,few,TRBV2,-,TGTGCCAGCAGAGCAGTCGGTACCCAAGAAGCTTTCTTT,CASRAVGTQEAFF
TRBJ2-7,-,TRBV4-2,-,TGTGCCAGCAGCCAAGCGACCCTCCAAGACCACGAGCAGTACTTC,CASSQATLQDHEQYF
TRBJ2-7,-,TRBV4-1,-,TGCGCCAGCAGCCAAGATCGTACCGAGAGTGCCTACGAGCAGTACTTC,CASSQDRTESAYEQYF
TRBJ1-1,-,TRBV28,TRBD1,TGTGCCGGCAGTCGGCAGGGGGCAGGGAACACTGAAGCTTTCTTT,CAGSRQGAGNTEAFF
TRBJ2-7,-,TRBV9,TRBD1,TGTGCCAGCAGCGTAGATGGACAGGGTTACGAGCAGTACTTC,CASSVDGQGYEQYF
TRBJ2-1,-,TRBV6-1,-,TGTGCCGGCAGTGCTCAGAACTACGAGCAGTTCTTC,CAGSAQNYEQFF
TRBJ2-3,-,TRBV7-9,-,TGTGCCAGCAGCTTGGACCCGAAAGGGGATACGCAGTATTTT,CASSLDPKGDTQYF
TRBJ2-3,-,TRBV7-2,-,TGCGCCAGCAGCTTAGGTGCAGGCTATACGCAGTATTTT,CASSLGAGYTQYF
TRBJ2-3,-,TRBV9,TRBD2,TGTGCCAGCAGCGTATCGCTAGCGGGGACAGATACGCAGTATTTT,CASSVSLAGTDTQYF
TRBJ2-7,few,TRBV13,TRBD2,TGTGCCAGCAGCTTAGTGGTAGCGGGTGAGCAGTACTTC,CASSLVVAGEQYF
TRBJ2-5,-,TRBV15,TRBD1,TGTGCCACCAGCAGAGCTGACAGGGGACGAGAGACCCAGTACTTC,CATSRADRGRETQYF
TRBJ1-1,-,TRBV6-5,-,TGTGCCAGCAGTTTTTCGGGGGCACGGATCATGAACACTGAAGCTTTCTTT,CASSFSGARIMNTEAFF